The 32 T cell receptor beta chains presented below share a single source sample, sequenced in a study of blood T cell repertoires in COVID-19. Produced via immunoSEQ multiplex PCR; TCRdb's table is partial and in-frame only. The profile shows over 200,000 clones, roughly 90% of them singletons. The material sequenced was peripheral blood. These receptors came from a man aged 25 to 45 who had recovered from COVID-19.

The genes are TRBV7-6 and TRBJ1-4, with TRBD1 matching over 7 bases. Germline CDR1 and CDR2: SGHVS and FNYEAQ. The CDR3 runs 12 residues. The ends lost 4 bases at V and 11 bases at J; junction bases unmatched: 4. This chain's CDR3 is CASSSDRVKLFF. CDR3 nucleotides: TGTGCCAGCAGCTCCGACAGGGTGAAACTGTTTTTT.

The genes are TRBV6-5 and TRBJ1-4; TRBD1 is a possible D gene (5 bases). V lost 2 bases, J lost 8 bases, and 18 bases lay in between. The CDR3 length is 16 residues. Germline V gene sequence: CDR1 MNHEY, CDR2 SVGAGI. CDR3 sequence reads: CASSYALGAAREKLFF. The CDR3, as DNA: TGTGCCAGCAGTTACGCATTAGGGGCAGCAAGAGAAAAACTGTTTTTT.

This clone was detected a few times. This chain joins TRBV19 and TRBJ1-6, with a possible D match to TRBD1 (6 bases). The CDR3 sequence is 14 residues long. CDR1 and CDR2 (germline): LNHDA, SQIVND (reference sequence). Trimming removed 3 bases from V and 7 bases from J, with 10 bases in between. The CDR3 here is CASSIAGVNSPLHF. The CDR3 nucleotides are TGTGCCAGTAGTATTGCAGGGGTCAATTCACCCCTCCACTTT.

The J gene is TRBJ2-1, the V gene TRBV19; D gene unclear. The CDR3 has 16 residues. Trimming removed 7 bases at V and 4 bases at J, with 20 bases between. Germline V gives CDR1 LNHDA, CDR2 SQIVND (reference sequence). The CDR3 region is CASNPEPGVRYNEQFF. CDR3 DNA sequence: TGTGCCAGTAACCCCGAACCTGGCGTGCGGTACAATGAGCAGTTCTTC.

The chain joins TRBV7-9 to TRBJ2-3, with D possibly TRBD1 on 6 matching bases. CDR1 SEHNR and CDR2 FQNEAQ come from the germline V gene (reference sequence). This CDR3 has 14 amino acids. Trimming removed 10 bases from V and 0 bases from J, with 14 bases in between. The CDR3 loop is CATQAQGSTDTQYF. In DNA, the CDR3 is TGTGCCACCCAGGCACAGGGTAGCACAGATACGCAGTATTTT.

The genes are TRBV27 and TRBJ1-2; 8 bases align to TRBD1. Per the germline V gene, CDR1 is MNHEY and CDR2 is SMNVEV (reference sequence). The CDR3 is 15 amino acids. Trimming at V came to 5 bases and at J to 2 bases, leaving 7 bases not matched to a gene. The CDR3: CASSIRTGTNYGYTF. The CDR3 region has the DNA TGTGCCAGCAGTATAAGGACAGGGACCAACTATGGCTACACCTTC.

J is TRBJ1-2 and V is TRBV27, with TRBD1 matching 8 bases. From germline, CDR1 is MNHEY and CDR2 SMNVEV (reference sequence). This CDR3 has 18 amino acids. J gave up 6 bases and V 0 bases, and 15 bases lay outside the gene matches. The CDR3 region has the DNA TGTGCCAGCAGTTTATCGAGAGGGGGGGCAGGGGGCGCAAATGGCTACACCTTC. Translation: CASSLSRGGAGGANGYTF.

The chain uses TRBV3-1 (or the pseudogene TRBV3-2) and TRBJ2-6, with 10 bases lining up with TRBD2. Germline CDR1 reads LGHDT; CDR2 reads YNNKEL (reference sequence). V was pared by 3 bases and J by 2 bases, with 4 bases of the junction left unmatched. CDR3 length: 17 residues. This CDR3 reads CASSQRSGGAGANVLTF. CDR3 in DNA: TGTGCCAGCAGCCAGAGAAGCGGGGGGGCTGGGGCCAACGTCCTGACTTTC.

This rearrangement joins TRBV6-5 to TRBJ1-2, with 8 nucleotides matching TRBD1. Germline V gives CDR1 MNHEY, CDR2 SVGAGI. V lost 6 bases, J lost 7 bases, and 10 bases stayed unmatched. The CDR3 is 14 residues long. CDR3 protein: CASSLTDRDPGYTF. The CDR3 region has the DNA TGTGCCAGCAGCCTTACGGACAGGGATCCTGGCTACACCTTC.

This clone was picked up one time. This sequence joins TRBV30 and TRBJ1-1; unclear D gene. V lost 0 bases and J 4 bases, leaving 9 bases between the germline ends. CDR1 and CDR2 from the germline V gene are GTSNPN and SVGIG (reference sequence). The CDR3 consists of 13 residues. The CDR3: CAWSVLSGTEAFF. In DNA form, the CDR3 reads TGTGCCTGGAGTGTATTGAGTGGCACTGAAGCTTTCTTT.

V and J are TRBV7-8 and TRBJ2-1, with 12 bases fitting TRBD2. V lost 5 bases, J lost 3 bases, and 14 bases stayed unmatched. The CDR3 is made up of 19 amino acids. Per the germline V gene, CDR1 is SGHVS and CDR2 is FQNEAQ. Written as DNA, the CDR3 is TGTGCCAGCAGCCCTGGAGGGGCTAGCGGGGGGGCCCTCTACAATGAGCAGTTCTTC. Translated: CASSPGGASGGALYNEQFF.

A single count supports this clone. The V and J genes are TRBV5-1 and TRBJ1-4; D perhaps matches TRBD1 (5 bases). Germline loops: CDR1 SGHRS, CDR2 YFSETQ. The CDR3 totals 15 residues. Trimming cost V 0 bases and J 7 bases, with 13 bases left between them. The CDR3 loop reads CASSLASGLGEKLFF. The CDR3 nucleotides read TGCGCCAGCAGCTTGGCGTCAGGGTTGGGTGAAAAACTGTTTTTT.

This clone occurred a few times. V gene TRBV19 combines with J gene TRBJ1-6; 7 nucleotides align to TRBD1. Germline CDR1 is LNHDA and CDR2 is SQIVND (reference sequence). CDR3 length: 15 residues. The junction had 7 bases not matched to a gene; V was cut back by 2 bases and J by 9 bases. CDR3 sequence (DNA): TGTGCCAGTAGTATAACCGACAGGGATGGTTCACCCCTCCACTTT. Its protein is CASSITDRDGSPLHF.

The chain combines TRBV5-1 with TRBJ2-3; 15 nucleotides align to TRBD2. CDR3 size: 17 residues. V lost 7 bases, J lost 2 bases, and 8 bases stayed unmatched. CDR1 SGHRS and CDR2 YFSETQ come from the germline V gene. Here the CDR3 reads CASSGLAGGGDTDTQYF. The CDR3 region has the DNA TGCGCCAGCTCGGGACTAGCGGGGGGAGGAGACACAGATACGCAGTATTTT.

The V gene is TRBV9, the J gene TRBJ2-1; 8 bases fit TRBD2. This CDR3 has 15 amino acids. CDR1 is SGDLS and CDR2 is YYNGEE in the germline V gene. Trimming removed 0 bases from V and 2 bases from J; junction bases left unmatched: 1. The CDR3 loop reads CASSVGSGTYNEQFF. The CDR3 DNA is TGTGCCAGCAGCGTAGGTAGCGGGACCTACAATGAGCAGTTCTTC.

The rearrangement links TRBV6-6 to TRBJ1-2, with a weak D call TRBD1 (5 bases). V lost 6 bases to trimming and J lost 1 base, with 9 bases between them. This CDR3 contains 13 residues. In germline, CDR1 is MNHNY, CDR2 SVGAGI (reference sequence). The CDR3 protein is CASRGGLNYGYTF. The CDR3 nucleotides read TGTGCCAGCAGGGGGGGTCTTAACTATGGCTACACCTTC.

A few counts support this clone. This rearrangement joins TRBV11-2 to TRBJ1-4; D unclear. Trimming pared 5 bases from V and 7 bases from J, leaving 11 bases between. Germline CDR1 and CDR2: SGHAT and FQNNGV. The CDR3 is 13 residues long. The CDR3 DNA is TGTGCCAGCAGCCCGCCCCTAGGTGAAAAACTGTTTTTT. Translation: CASSPPLGEKLFF.

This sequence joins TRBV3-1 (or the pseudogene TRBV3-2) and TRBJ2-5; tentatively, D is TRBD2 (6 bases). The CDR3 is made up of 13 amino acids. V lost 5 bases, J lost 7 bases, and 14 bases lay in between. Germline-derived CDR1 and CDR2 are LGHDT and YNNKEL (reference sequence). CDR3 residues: CASSDPEGWTQYF. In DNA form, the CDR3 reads TGTGCCAGCAGCGACCCGGAGGGCTGGACCCAGTACTTC.

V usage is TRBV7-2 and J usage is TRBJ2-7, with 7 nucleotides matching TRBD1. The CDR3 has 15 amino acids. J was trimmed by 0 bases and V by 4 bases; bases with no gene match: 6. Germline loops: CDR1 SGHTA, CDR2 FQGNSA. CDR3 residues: CASSSTGYRSYEQYF. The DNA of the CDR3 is TGTGCCAGCAGCTCGACAGGGTACCGCTCCTACGAGCAGTACTTC. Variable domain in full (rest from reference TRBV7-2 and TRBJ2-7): GAGVSQSPSNKVTEKGKDVELRCDPISGHTALYWYRQSLGQGLEFLIYFQGNSAPDKSGLPSDRFSAERTGGSVSTLTIQRTQQEDSAVYLCASSSTGYRSYEQYFGPGTRLTVT.

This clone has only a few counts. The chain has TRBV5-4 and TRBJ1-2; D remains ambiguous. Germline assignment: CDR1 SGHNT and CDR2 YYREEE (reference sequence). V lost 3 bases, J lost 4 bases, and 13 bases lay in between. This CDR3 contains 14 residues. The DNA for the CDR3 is TGTGCCAGCAGCTCGTTCGGGGAACTCTATGGCTACACCTTC. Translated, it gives CASSSFGELYGYTF. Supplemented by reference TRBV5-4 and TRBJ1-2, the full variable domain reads ETGVTQSPTHLIKTRGQQVTLRCSSQSGHNTVSWYQQALGQGPQFIFQYYREEENGRGNFPPRFSGLQFPNYSSELNVNALELDDSALYLCASSSFGELYGYTFGSGTRLTVV.

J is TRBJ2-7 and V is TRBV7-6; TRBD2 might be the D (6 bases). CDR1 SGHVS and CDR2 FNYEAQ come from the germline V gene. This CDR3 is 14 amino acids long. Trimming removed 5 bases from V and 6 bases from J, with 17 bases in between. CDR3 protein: CASSPDHGAGEQYF. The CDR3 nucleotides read TGTGCCAGCAGCCCAGACCACGGAGCGGGCGAGCAGTACTTC.

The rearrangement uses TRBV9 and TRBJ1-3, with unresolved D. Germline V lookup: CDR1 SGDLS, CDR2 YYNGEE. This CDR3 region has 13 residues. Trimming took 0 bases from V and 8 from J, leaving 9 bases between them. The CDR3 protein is CASSVGGEHTIYF. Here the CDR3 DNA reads TGTGCCAGCAGCGTAGGGGGAGAGCACACCATATATTTT.

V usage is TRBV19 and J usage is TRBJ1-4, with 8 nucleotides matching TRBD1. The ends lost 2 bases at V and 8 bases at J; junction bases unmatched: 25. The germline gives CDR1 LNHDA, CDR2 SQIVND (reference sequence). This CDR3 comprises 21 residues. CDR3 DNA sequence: TGTGCCAGTAGTATAAGCCGTTATAACAGGGGGATCGGGACTCTACAGGAAAAACTGTTTTTT. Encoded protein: CASSISRYNRGIGTLQEKLFF.

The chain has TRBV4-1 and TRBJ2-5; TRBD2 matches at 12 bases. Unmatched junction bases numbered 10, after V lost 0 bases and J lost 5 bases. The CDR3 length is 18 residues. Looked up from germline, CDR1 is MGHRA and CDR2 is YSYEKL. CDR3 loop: CASSQEVLAGGLGETQYF. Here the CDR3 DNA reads TGCGCCAGCAGCCAAGAAGTACTAGCGGGGGGTTTGGGGGAGACCCAGTACTTC.

The chain's CDR3 is CASSRRASGGQETQYF. CDR3 nucleotides: TGCGCCAGCAGCCGGAGGGCTAGCGGGGGCCAAGAGACCCAGTACTTC. The gene calls are TRBV5-1 and TRBJ2-5, with 10 positions matching TRBD2. From germline, CDR1 is SGHRS and CDR2 YFSETQ. This CDR3 is built from 16 residues. Losses at the gene ends were 4 bases for V and 1 base for J; bases not matched to a gene: 7.

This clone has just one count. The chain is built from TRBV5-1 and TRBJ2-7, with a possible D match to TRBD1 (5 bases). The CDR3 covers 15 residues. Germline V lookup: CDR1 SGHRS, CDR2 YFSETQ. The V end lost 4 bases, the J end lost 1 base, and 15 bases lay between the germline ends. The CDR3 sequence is CASSLGQGTSYEQYF. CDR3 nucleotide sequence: TGCGCCAGCAGCCTAGGGCAGGGAACTTCCTACGAGCAGTACTTC.

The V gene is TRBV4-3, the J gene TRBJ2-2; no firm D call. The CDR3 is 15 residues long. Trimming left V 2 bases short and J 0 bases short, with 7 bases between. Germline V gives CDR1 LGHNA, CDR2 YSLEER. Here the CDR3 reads CASSQSASNTGELFF. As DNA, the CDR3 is TGCGCCAGCAGCCAAAGCGCATCGAACACCGGGGAGCTGTTTTTT.

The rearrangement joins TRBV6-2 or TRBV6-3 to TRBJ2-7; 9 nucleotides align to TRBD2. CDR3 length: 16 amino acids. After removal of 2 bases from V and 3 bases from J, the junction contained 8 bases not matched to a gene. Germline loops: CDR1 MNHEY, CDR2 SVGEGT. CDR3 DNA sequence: TGTGCCAGCAGTTACCTCGGGACTAGCACCTACTACGAGCAGTACTTC. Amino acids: CASSYLGTSTYYEQYF.

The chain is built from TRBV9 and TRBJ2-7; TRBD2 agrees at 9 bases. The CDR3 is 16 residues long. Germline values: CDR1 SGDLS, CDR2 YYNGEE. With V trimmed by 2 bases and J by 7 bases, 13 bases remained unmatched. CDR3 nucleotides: TGTGCCAGCAGCGTCGCCGGGACTAGCTTTTTGTGGGAGCAGTACTTC. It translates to CASSVAGTSFLWEQYF.

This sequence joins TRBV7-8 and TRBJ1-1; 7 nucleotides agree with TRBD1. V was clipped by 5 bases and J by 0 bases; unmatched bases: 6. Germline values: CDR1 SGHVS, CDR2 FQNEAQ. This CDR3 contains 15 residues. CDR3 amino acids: CASSLQGIMNTEAFF. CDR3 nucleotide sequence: TGTGCCAGCAGCCTACAGGGGATCATGAACACTGAAGCTTTCTTT.

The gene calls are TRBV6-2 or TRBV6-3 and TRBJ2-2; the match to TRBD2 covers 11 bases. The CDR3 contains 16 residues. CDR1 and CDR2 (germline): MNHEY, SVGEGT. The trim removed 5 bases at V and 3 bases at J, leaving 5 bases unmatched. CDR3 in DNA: TGTGCCAGCAGTCCCGGGACTAGCGGCCACACCGGGGAGCTGTTTTTT. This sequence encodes CASSPGTSGHTGELFF.

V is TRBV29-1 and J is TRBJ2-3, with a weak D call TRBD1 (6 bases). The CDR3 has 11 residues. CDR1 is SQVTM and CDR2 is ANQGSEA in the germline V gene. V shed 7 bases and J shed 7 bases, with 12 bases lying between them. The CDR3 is CSDLQGNTQYF. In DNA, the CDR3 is TGCAGCGATCTACAGGGTAATACGCAGTATTTT.